The T cell receptor (beta chain) under discussion was sequenced for a study of cytomegalovirus exposure and HLA in healthy donors. Regarding the study as a whole: Associated with HLA alleles at 0.05 false discovery rate in a later analysis were about 17,000 TCR beta sequences. The study put roughly 160 TCR beta chains on its list as cytomegalovirus-associated.

Turning to this clone: Its antigen is not known.

A multiplex PCR was run with 60 Vbeta primers and 13 Jbeta primers. The assay was immunoSEQ multiplex PCR, and TCRdb's table has in-frame clones only and misses some. The table shows 250,000 to 300,000 clones, with approximately 85% occurring only once. The sample consisted of PBMCs. This sequence was found in a woman in her thirties or forties in good health and CMV-seropositive.

The CDR3 loop is CASRKGFGLASYNEQFF. The CDR3, as DNA: TGTGCCAGCAGAAAGGGTTTCGGGCTAGCCTCCTACAATGAGCAGTTCTTC. J is TRBJ2-1 and V is TRBV2; the D gene is possibly TRBD2 (5 bases). CDR1 SNHLY and CDR2 FYNNEI come from the germline V gene. The CDR3 contains 17 residues. V lost 6 bases, J lost 0 bases, and 18 bases lay in between.